The present entry profiles one TCR beta chain with its context. Within its sample, this clone is large (0.1 to 1%). Which antigen it targets is not known. No clone much larger than this one lies a single base away; base qualities are absent. V sheds 7 bases and J sheds 1 base, leaving 13 bases between their ends. The CDR1 and CDR2 encoded by the germline V gene are SQVTM and ANQGSEA. The CDR3 runs 13 amino acids, cysteine and phenylalanine included. CDR3 DNA is the only sequence kept; it has 39 bases, read in frame from the first base. The data originate from a study of primary melanoma T cells and metastatic recurrence (TCRdb year 2020). Context from the whole study: The cohort was made up of approximately 200 primary melanomas of stage T2 to T4, with thickness greater than 1 mm. Whether T-cell fraction and T-cell repertoire clonality in primary melanoma tumors predicted patient outcome was tested in the study. Histopathological grading of tumor-infiltrating lymphocytes was compared with the sequencing-derived T-cell fraction. The T-cell fraction measured by TCR beta sequencing was weighed against progression-free survival, the clinical outcome chosen for the comparison.

Patients had primary melanoma that had been surgically resected and was considered potentially curable but at risk of metastatic recurrence. Findings and caveats that apply to the study as a whole: Reportedly, adding T-cell fraction to tumor thickness improved progression-free survival prediction more than adding any other histopathological variable did. Progression-free survival was reportedly predicted by the tumor T-cell fraction independently of thickness, ulceration, mitotic rate and age. A T-cell fraction above 20% appeared protective regardless of ulceration status, mitotic rate or nodal disease. An effective T-cell-mediated antitumor response in primary melanoma was framed by the authors only as a suggestion, not a demonstrated mechanism.

Preparation of the library involved the immunoSEQ multiplex PCR assay. Primary melanoma tumor tissue was subjected to high-throughput sequencing of the T-cell receptor beta chain. Per the authors' processing: TCRB CDR3 sharing between samples and the distribution of insertions and deletions were included in the repertoire analyses. A gradient-boosted model ranked how well the T-cell fraction predicted outcome compared with histopathological variables. In TCRdb, the immuneACCESS table is reduced to in-frame sequences with V and J assigned. These tables do not hold every clone; where another copy was compared, an unresolved V gene accounts for under half, and the others remain unexplained. The DNA gave D and trimming, while V, J and clone size come from that table. The sample table contains 3,000 to 4,000 clones; only one count was recorded for around 80% of them. The ten biggest clones cover about 21% of the sample.

Source material: melanoma tumor tissue. The sequence came from a human donor with melanoma. The sequence is built from TRBV29-1 and TRBJ1-2, and perhaps TRBD1 as D gene, on 5 matching bases. The CDR3 sequence is CSAYSTVNYGYTF. The bases read TGCAGCGCCTACTCGACAGTTAACTATGGCTACACCTTC.